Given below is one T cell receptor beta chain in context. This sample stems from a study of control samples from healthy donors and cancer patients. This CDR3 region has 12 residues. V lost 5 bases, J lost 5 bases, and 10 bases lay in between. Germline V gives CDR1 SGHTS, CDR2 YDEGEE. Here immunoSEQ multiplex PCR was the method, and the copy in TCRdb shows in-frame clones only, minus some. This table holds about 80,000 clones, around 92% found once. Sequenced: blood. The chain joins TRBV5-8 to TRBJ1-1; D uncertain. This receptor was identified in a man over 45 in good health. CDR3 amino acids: CASSYTWTEAFF. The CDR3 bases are TGTGCCAGCAGTTACACGTGGACTGAAGCTTTCTTT.